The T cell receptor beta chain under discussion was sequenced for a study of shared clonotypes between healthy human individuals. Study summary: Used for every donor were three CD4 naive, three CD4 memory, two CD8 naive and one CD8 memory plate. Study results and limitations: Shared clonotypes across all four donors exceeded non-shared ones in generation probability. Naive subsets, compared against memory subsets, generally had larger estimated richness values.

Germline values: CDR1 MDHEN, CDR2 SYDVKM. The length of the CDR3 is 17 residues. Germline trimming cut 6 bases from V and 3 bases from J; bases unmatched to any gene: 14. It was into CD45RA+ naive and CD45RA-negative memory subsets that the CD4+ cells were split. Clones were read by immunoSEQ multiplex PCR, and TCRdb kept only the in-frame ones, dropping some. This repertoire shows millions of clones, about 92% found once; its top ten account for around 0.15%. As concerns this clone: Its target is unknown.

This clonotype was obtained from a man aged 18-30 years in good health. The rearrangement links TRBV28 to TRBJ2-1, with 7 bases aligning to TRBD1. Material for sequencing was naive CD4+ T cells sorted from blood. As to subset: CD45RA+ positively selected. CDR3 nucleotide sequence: TGTGCCAGCAGCCCCCCTGGACAGGCCCAATACTACAATGAGCAGTTCTTC. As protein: CASSPPGQAQYYNEQFF.